This is a list of T cell receptor beta chains from one sample in a study of identical twins. TCRdb itself ran the 5' RACE reads through MiXCR, one entry per CDR3 protein. The table has 200,000 to 300,000 distinct CDR3 sequences, around 6.6% seen once. These same records also appear under a second study, on yellow fever vaccine responses in identical twins.

The sequenced material came from memory (CD45RO+) T cells sorted from blood. These receptors came from a woman aged 18-35 years in good health. The CDR3 runs from the conserved cysteine through the conserved F or W. The D gene is left open where the match is weak. Clone size appears in some rows only: once, few, many, or a class for an expanded clone.

V	size	length	J	D	CDR3	DNA
TRBV5-1	many	14	TRBJ1-1	NA	CASSLVPGDTEAFF	TGCGCCAGCAGCTTGGTGCCAGGGGACACTGAAGCTTTCTTT
TRBV24-1	many	11	TRBJ1-2	TRBD1	CATSTGAGYTF	TGTGCCACCAGTACAGGGGCCGGCTACACCTTC
TRBV14	NA	15	TRBJ1-6	TRBD1	CASSLGQGVNSPLHF	TGTGCCAGCAGCTTGGGACAGGGGGTTAATTCACCCCTCCACTTT
TRBV11-3	NA	14	TRBJ2-7	NA	CASSFGTPTYEQYF	TGTGCCAGCAGCTTCGGGACCCCCACCTACGAGCAGTACTTC
TRBV5-6	once	14	TRBJ2-3	NA	CASSFNLRTDTQYF	TGTGCCAGCAGCTTTAACCTACGCACAGATACGCAGTATTTT
TRBV6-4	many	15	TRBJ2-1	NA	CASSDSSGHYNEQFF	TGTGCCAGCAGTGACTCTTCGGGACACTACAATGAGCAGTTCTTC
TRBV5-1	few	14	TRBJ2-5	TRBD2	CASSWVGGKETQYF	TGCGCCAGCAGCTGGGTGGGGGGGAAAGAGACCCAGTACTTC
TRBV5-1	many	12	TRBJ2-1	NA	CASSFTFNEQFF	TGCGCCAGCAGCTTCACCTTCAATGAGCAGTTCTTC
TRBV20-1	NA	15	TRBJ2-1	TRBD2	CSAGSREVDYNEQFF	TGCAGTGCTGGTAGCCGGGAGGTGGACTACAATGAGCAGTTCTTC
TRBV5-1	few	15	TRBJ2-1	NA	CASSLAFGNYNEQFF	TGCGCCAGCAGCTTGGCCTTCGGGAATTACAATGAGCAGTTCTTC
TRBV20-1	many	13	TRBJ1-2	NA	CSASTGPEAGYTF	TGCAGTGCTTCGACAGGACCCGAGGCTGGCTACACCTTC
TRBV12-3/TRBV12-4	few	14	TRBJ2-4	TRBD2	CASTFRDYKNIQYF	TGTGCCAGCACTTTCCGGGACTACAAAAACATTCAGTACTTC
TRBV28	NA	14	TRBJ2-1	TRBD2	CATLLAGGRNEQFF	TGTGCCACCTTACTAGCGGGAGGACGGAATGAGCAGTTCTTC
TRBV3-1	many	16	TRBJ2-3	TRBD1	CASSQETGSGTDTQYF	TGTGCCAGCAGCCAAGAGACAGGGTCAGGGACAGATACGCAGTATTTT
TRBV6-2/TRBV6-3	NA	19	TRBJ2-2	TRBD1	CASTRWGPGQRTNTGELFF	TGTGCCAGCACCCGATGGGGTCCGGGACAGAGAACAAACACCGGGGAGCTGTTTTTT
TRBV4-1	many	16	TRBJ2-3	TRBD2	CASSQASGSGEDTQYF	TGCGCCAGCAGCCAAGCTAGCGGGAGTGGTGAAGATACGCAGTATTTT
TRBV7-9	few	14	TRBJ1-5	NA	CASSPGDGDQPQHF	TGTGCCAGCAGTCCAGGGGACGGGGATCAGCCCCAGCATTTT
TRBV7-9	NA	15	TRBJ2-1	NA	CASSLDPQVYNEQFF	TGTGCCAGCAGCTTAGACCCTCAAGTTTACAATGAGCAGTTCTTC
TRBV27	NA	16	TRBJ2-3	NA	CASSLKSGATRDTQYF	TGTGCCAGCAGTTTAAAGTCCGGGGCGACGCGGGATACGCAGTATTTT
TRBV18	few	14	TRBJ2-7	NA	CASSPRAQRDEQYF	TGTGCCAGCTCACCAAGGGCCCAGAGGGACGAGCAGTACTTC
TRBV7-9	many	17	TRBJ2-1	TRBD2	CASSLGTAAGYNDEQFF	TGTGCCAGCAGCTTAGGGACGGCAGCGGGATACAACGATGAGCAGTTCTTC
TRBV20-1	NA	17	TRBJ2-1	TRBD2	CSADGAGGRASYNEQFF	TGCAGTGCCGACGGGGCGGGAGGTAGGGCCTCCTACAATGAGCAGTTCTTC
TRBV12-3/TRBV12-4	many	14	TRBJ1-2	TRBD1	CASRPGTGDYGYTF	TGTGCCAGCAGACCCGGGACAGGGGACTATGGCTACACCTTC
TRBV12-3/TRBV12-4	many	14	TRBJ1-1	TRBD1	CASRVTGVNTEAFF	TGTGCCAGCAGGGTCACAGGGGTGAACACTGAAGCTTTCTTT
TRBV7-9	few	17	TRBJ2-5	TRBD2	CASSPLTSVYGEETQYF	TGTGCCAGCAGCCCGCTGACTAGCGTCTACGGCGAAGAGACCCAGTACTTC
TRBV27	NA	17	TRBJ2-3	NA	CASSFSGRSGVTDTQYF	TGTGCCAGCAGTTTTTCCGGGCGTTCTGGGGTCACAGATACGCAGTATTTT
TRBV5-6	NA	17	TRBJ2-1	TRBD1	CASSTRRLGQGDNEQFF	TGTGCCAGCAGCACACGCCGCCTAGGACAGGGCGACAATGAGCAGTTCTTC
TRBV20-1	few	18	TRBJ2-1	TRBD2	CSAREKGAGLAVYNEQFF	TGCAGTGCTAGAGAGAAGGGCGCGGGACTAGCGGTCTACAATGAGCAGTTCTTC
TRBV29-1	many	13	TRBJ2-3	NA	CSADAGSTDTQYF	TGCAGCGCCGACGCGGGGAGCACAGATACGCAGTATTTT
TRBV24-1	many	13	TRBJ1-1	NA	CATTRGYNTEAFF	TGTGCCACGACTAGGGGATATAACACTGAAGCTTTCTTT
TRBV27	NA	15	TRBJ2-1	NA	CASSWSGSSYNEQFF	TGTGCCAGCAGTTGGAGCGGTAGCTCCTACAATGAGCAGTTCTTC
TRBV20-1	many	19	TRBJ2-3	TRBD2	CSARDDSLHGGRATDTQYF	TGCAGTGCTAGAGATGATTCCCTACATGGCGGGAGGGCCACAGATACGCAGTATTTT
TRBV4-2	NA	13	TRBJ2-5	NA	CASSQETQETQYF	TGTGCCAGCAGCCAAGAGACCCAAGAGACCCAGTACTTC
TRBV6-5	many	14	TRBJ1-2	NA	CASSYTQGGGGYTF	TGTGCCAGCAGTTACACACAGGGAGGCGGAGGCTACACCTTC
TRBV24-1	NA	20	TRBJ2-4	TRBD1	CATSDLGRTGGAGAKNIQYF	TGTGCCACCAGTGACCTCGGCCGGACAGGGGGAGCGGGGGCCAAAAACATTCAGTACTTC
TRBV27	many	15	TRBJ1-6	TRBD1	CASSPTQGGNSPLHF	TGTGCCAGCAGCCCCACACAGGGGGGTAATTCACCCCTCCACTTT
TRBV5-1	NA	14	TRBJ1-4	NA	CASSLERGQTKLFF	TGCGCCAGCAGTTTGGAACGGGGGCAGACAAAACTGTTTTTT
TRBV18	NA	14	TRBJ2-5	NA	CASSLSIREETQYF	TGTGCCAGCTCACTTTCGATCAGGGAAGAGACCCAGTACTTC
TRBV5-1	NA	15	TRBJ1-1	TRBD1	CASSNRTGVDTEAFF	TGCGCCAGCAGCAACAGGACAGGGGTCGACACTGAAGCTTTCTTT
TRBV14	many	15	TRBJ1-1	NA	CASSRQTGFNTEAFF	TGTGCCAGCAGCCGCCAAACAGGCTTCAACACTGAAGCTTTCTTT
TRBV10-3	many	17	TRBJ2-3	NA	CAISERGAGPSTDTQYF	TGTGCCATCAGTGAGAGGGGAGCGGGCCCAAGCACAGATACGCAGTATTTT
TRBV7-2	few	14	TRBJ2-7	NA	CASSLGGTAYEQYF	TGTGCCAGCAGCTTAGGGGGCACAGCCTACGAGCAGTACTTC
TRBV5-1	NA	11	TRBJ2-2	NA	CASTNTRELFF	TGCGCCAGCACTAACACTCGGGAGCTGTTTTTT